The next 25 T cell receptor beta chains were all read from a single sample in a study of cytomegalovirus exposure and HLA in healthy donors. This PCR relied on a set of 60 Vbeta primers and 13 Jbeta primers. Assay: immunoSEQ multiplex PCR; the TCRdb copy retains only in-frame clones and omits some. The specimen's table records about 120,000 clones. Sequencing was done on a sample of PBMCs. These receptors all stem from a man aged 30 to 39 in good health and CMV-seronegative.

The chain recombines TRBV5-1 with TRBJ2-3; 8 bases map to TRBD1. CDR3 length equals 14 residues. Germline CDR1 and CDR2: SGHRS and YFSETQ. Trimming cost V 3 bases and J 5 bases; bases outside gene matches: 5. As DNA, the CDR3 is TGCGCCAGCAGCTCCGTGGACAGGGAAGATACGCAGTATTTT. Residues: CASSSVDREDTQYF.

This chain links TRBV5-4 with TRBJ1-3; 7 bases map to TRBD1. J was trimmed by 0 bases and V by 4 bases; bases with no gene match: 4. The germline gives CDR1 SGHNT, CDR2 YYREEE (reference sequence). This CDR3 is 15 amino acids long. The chain's CDR3 is CASSPGGISGNTIYF. CDR3 bases: TGTGCCAGCAGCCCAGGGGGGATCTCTGGAAACACCATATATTTT.

This sequence joins TRBV13 and TRBJ1-2; TRBD1 matches 8 bases. This CDR3 contains 15 residues. Germline V gene data show CDR1 as PRHDT and CDR2 as FYEKMQ (reference sequence). Germline trimming cut 5 bases from V and 4 bases from J; bases unmatched to any gene: 9. This chain's CDR3 is CASSPRQGLGYGYTF. CDR3 DNA: TGTGCCAGCAGCCCACGACAGGGGCTAGGCTATGGCTACACCTTC.

V usage is TRBV30 and J usage is TRBJ1-2, with unresolved D. CDR1 and CDR2 from the germline V gene are GTSNPN and SVGIG (reference sequence). The CDR3 loop spans 20 amino acids. V dropped 4 bases and J dropped 3 bases, with 33 bases sitting between them. The CDR3 sequence is CAWIPWERVYGAEPDYGYTF. CDR3 coding DNA: TGTGCCTGGATACCTTGGGAGAGGGTTTATGGAGCAGAACCCGACTATGGCTACACCTTC. Together with reference TRBV30 and TRBJ1-2, the CDR3 gives the full variable domain: SQTIHQWPATLVQPVGSPLSLECTVEGTSNPNLYWYRQAAGRGLQLLFYSVGIGQISSEVPQNLSASRPQDRQFILSSKKLLLSDSGFYLCAWIPWERVYGAEPDYGYTFGSGTRLTVV.

The V and J genes are TRBV7-9 and TRBJ2-3, with TRBD2 as a possible D gene (6 bases). The CDR3 has 16 amino acids. Trimming took off 5 bases at V and 2 bases at J, with 17 bases between the two ends. Germline values: CDR1 SEHNR, CDR2 FQNEAQ (reference sequence). The CDR3 region is CASSPLAHPDTDTQYF. The CDR3 DNA sequence: TGTGCCAGCAGCCCCCTAGCGCACCCCGACACAGATACGCAGTATTTT.

V gene TRBV7-2 combines with J gene TRBJ2-3; D might be TRBD2 (6 bases). The V gene's germline CDR1 is SGHTA and CDR2 FQGNSA. The V end was cut by 2 bases, the J end by 4 bases, with 16 bases between. This CDR3 has 16 residues. In nucleotides, the CDR3 is TGTGCCAGCAGCTTAAGGTTCGCGGGGCTGGCAGATACGCAGTATTTT. Translated, it gives CASSLRFAGLADTQYF.

This sequence joins TRBV2 and TRBJ1-5; no definite D call. This CDR3 comprises 12 residues. CDR1 is SNHLY and CDR2 is FYNNEI in the germline V gene. The V end was cut by 4 bases, the J end by 8 bases, with 9 bases between. CDR3 sequence (DNA): TGTGCCAGCAGTGCGCAGGATGAGCCCCAGCATTTT. Protein: CASSAQDEPQHF.

This chain links TRBV4-1 with TRBJ1-1; possibly TRBD1 for D (6 bases). The CDR3 length is 17 residues. The V end lost 4 bases, the J end lost 6 bases, and 24 bases lay between the germline ends. Germline CDR1 is MGHRA and CDR2 is YSYEKL. For the CDR3, the DNA is TGCGCCAGCAGCCTTATCAAGGGGGAGGGGAGAGGCGCTGAAGCTTTCTTT. Translation gives CASSLIKGEGRGAEAFF.

The chain uses TRBV4-3 and TRBJ2-5; TRBD2 matches 9 bases. The J call is in doubt because the DNA end fits TRBJ2-7 better. CDR3 length: 18 residues. Germline V gives CDR1 LGHNA, CDR2 YSLEER. The CDR3 DNA follows: TGCGCCAGCAGCCAAGAACTGACAGCGGGGGGTAGCTCCTACGAGCAGTACTTC. Its translation: CASSQELTAGGSSYEQYF.

The chain recombines TRBV27 with TRBJ1-2, with D maybe TRBD1 (6 bases). This CDR3 has 14 residues. Germline lookup yields CDR1 MNHEY and CDR2 SMNVEV (reference sequence). Trimming removed 6 bases at V and 3 bases at J, with 14 bases between. The CDR3 region is CASRAGVHDYGYTF. Written as DNA, the CDR3 is TGTGCCAGCAGAGCAGGGGTTCATGACTATGGCTACACCTTC.

The chain couples TRBV5-4 to TRBJ1-1; 8 bases line up with TRBD1. In germline, CDR1 is SGHNT, CDR2 YYREEE (reference sequence). The CDR3 runs to 14 residues. V shed 3 bases and J 0 bases; nucleotides not matched to a gene: 1. CDR3 residues: CASSWDRMNTEAFF. The CDR3 DNA is TGTGCCAGCAGCTGGGACAGGATGAACACTGAAGCTTTCTTT.

The chain has TRBV2 and TRBJ2-7, with 9 positions matching TRBD1. Germline V gene data show CDR1 as SNHLY and CDR2 as FYNNEI. This CDR3 spans 13 amino acids. Trimming at V came to 5 bases and at J to 3 bases, leaving 2 bases not matched to a gene. The CDR3 sequence: CASSQGQGYEQYF. The CDR3 DNA reads TGTGCCAGCAGTCAGGGACAGGGCTACGAGCAGTACTTC.

V is TRBV7-9 and J is TRBJ1-1; D is unclear. Per germline, CDR1 SEHNR and CDR2 FQNEAQ (reference sequence). The length of the CDR3 is 12 residues. V lost 5 bases to trimming and J lost 3 bases, with 7 bases between them. CDR3 region: CASSQAYTEAFF. The CDR3 DNA reads TGTGCCAGCAGCCAGGCTTACACTGAAGCTTTCTTT.

V gene TRBV11-3 combines with J gene TRBJ2-3; 8 bases fit TRBD2. The CDR3 loop spans 13 amino acids. Germline CDR1 is SGHNT and CDR2 is YENEEA. V lost 4 bases and J lost 5; bases outside the gene matches: 2. The CDR3 nucleotides are TGTGCCAGCAGCTGGAGCGGGAGAGATACGCAGTATTTT. Residues: CASSWSGRDTQYF.

The rearrangement joins TRBV7-2 to TRBJ2-3; no clear D. Per germline, CDR1 SGHTA and CDR2 FQGNSA. V was shortened by 4 bases and J by 2 bases, with 7 bases between the two germline ends. The CDR3 is 13 residues long. CDR3 protein: CASSSYHTDTQYF. The CDR3 DNA reads TGTGCCAGCAGCTCCTACCACACAGATACGCAGTATTTT.

The chain uses TRBV19 and TRBJ1-4; D gene ambiguous. The CDR3 contains 15 residues. Trimming took 4 bases from V and 5 from J, leaving 14 bases between them. Germline values: CDR1 LNHDA, CDR2 SQIVND (reference sequence). CDR3 region: CASSKGRAGNEKLFF. DNA of the CDR3: TGTGCCAGTAGTAAAGGCCGGGCGGGAAATGAAAAACTGTTTTTT.

The chain combines TRBV19 with TRBJ1-1; 8 positions match TRBD1. The CDR3 is made up of 20 amino acids. V dropped 2 bases and J dropped 1; count of bases not matched to a gene: 18. Germline V CDR1 and CDR2: LNHDA, SQIVND (reference sequence). DNA for the CDR3: TGTGCCAGTAGTATAAAACGGTATGACAGGGGAAGAGCAGGGAACACTGAAGCTTTCTTT. Translated: CASSIKRYDRGRAGNTEAFF.

The J gene is TRBJ1-2, the V gene TRBV2; 9 nucleotides line up with TRBD1. Germline V gene lookup returns CDR1 SNHLY and CDR2 FYNNEI. The CDR3 is 15 amino acids. V shed 5 bases, J shed 4 bases, and the junction held 8 bases outside the gene matches. The CDR3 DNA sequence: TGTGCCAGCAGTCCACAGGGGGCGAAAGGCTATGGCTACACCTTC. This gives the protein CASSPQGAKGYGYTF.

Worth noting for this clone: One end of the junction fails to match germline, which may point to a read error. The sample holds other DNA sequences that translate to the same CDR3. The rearrangement uses TRBV7-6 and TRBJ1-6; 10 bases agree with TRBD1. Germline V gene data show CDR1 as SGHVS and CDR2 as FNYEAQ. The CDR3 is made up of 14 amino acids. The CDR3 DNA sequence: TGTGCCAGCAGCTTCGGGACAGGGGATTCGCCCCTCCACTTT. Translated, it gives CASSFGTGDSPLHF.

The rearrangement uses TRBV4-3 and TRBJ2-1; D not resolved. This CDR3 has 15 amino acids. V was clipped by 1 base and J by 2 bases, with 9 bases between them. Germline CDR1 reads LGHNA; CDR2 reads YSLEER. CDR3 protein: CASSQVLTPYNEQFF. CDR3 coding DNA: TGCGCCAGCAGCCAAGTCTTGACTCCCTACAATGAGCAGTTCTTC.

CDR3 coding DNA: TGTGCCAGCAGCCGGGACAGGGCGGACGGGGAGCTGTTTTTT. Translating it yields CASSRDRADGELFF. The chain joins TRBV7-9 to TRBJ2-2; 9 nucleotides agree with TRBD1. Germline V gives CDR1 SEHNR, CDR2 FQNEAQ (reference sequence). V trimming: 5 bases; J trimming: 7 bases; junction bases outside the gene matches: 5. This CDR3 has 14 amino acids.

The chain recombines TRBV27 with TRBJ1-1; D call uncertain. This CDR3 is built from 15 residues. Trimming took off 3 bases at V and 1 base at J, with 12 bases between the two ends. CDR1 and CDR2 (germline): MNHEY, SMNVEV (reference sequence). For the CDR3, the DNA is TGTGCCAGCAGTTTCGAAGGCAGAGGGAACACTGAAGCTTTCTTT. Translating it yields CASSFEGRGNTEAFF.

This CDR3 reads CASSQAGVETQYF. CDR3 coding DNA: TGTGCCAGCAGCCAAGCCGGGGTGGAGACCCAGTACTTC. The V and J genes are TRBV14 and TRBJ2-5; perhaps TRBD2 as D (5 bases). This CDR3 has 13 residues. The ends were cut back, 1 base at V and 5 bases at J, with 8 bases in the middle. The germline gives CDR1 SGHDN, CDR2 FVKESK.

The V and J genes are TRBV7-9 and TRBJ1-5; weak D call: TRBD1 (5 bases). The CDR3 loop spans 17 amino acids. Trimming removed 5 bases at V and 2 bases at J, with 19 bases between. Germline lookup yields CDR1 SEHNR and CDR2 FQNEAQ (reference sequence). CDR3: CASSPSATGLGNQPQHF. The CDR3 DNA reads as TGTGCCAGCAGCCCCTCGGCCACAGGTCTTGGCAATCAGCCCCAGCATTTT.

V gene TRBV19 combines with J gene TRBJ1-5, with D hard to call. CDR3 size: 12 residues. With 3 bases removed from V and 3 bases from J, the gap between germline ends came to 3 bases. CDR1 LNHDA and CDR2 SQIVND come from the germline V gene (reference sequence). CDR3 loop: CASSILNQPQHF. Here the CDR3 DNA reads TGTGCCAGTAGTATTCTCAATCAGCCCCAGCATTTT.